A selection of T cell receptor beta chains follows, all from one sample in a study of OX40 agonist ivuxolimab in advanced cancers. Profiling relied on immunoSEQ multiplex PCR, and the TCRdb table lists in-frame clones only, not all of them. The sample consists of more than 55,000 clones, around 90% of them appearing once. The input for sequencing was CD4+ or CD8+ T cells sorted from blood, taken in a trial of the OX40 agonist ivuxolimab. The receptors stem from an adult with an advanced solid tumor such as melanoma, head and neck, liver or kidney cancer. Both conserved end residues are part of each CDR3. D genes are given only for firm matches. Some rows have no size entry. The others give once, few or many, or a class for an expanded clone.

.	TRBJ1-1	TRBV10-3	13	.	TGTGCCATCAGTGAGTTTACTAATGCTGAAGCTTTCTTT	CAISEFTNAEAFF
once	TRBJ1-3	TRBV7-3	13	.	TGTGCCAGCAGCTTAATTGCTGGAAACACCATATATTTT	CASSLIAGNTIYF
.	TRBJ1-4	TRBV27	15	.	TGTGCCAGCAGTTTCCTTCGGGGAGCTAATGAAAAACTGTTTTTT	CASSFLRGANEKLFF
few	TRBJ1-2	TRBV5-1	17	TRBD1	TGCGCCAGCAGCTCTGGACAGGGGGCAAAGGCTAACTATGGCTACACCTTC	CASSSGQGAKANYGYTF
.	TRBJ2-7	TRBV11-2	16	TRBD1	TGTGCCAGCAGCTTAGATCGCGGACAGGGCTCCTACGAGCAGTACTTC	CASSLDRGQGSYEQYF
few	TRBJ1-2	TRBV28	13	.	TGTGCCAGCAGCACACAGCCCTTCTATGGCTACACCTTC	CASSTQPFYGYTF
few	TRBJ1-4	TRBV4-2	14	.	TGTGCCAGCAGCCAAGATGGTAGAAATGAAAAACTGTTTTTT	CASSQDGRNEKLFF
.	TRBJ1-2	TRBV20-1	10	TRBD1	TGCAGTGCCCAGGACAGGGCGGAGACCTTC	CSAQDRAETF
.	TRBJ2-3	TRBV2	14	TRBD2	TGTGCCAGCAGTCGCGGGAGGGGCACAGATACGCAGTATTTT	CASSRGRGTDTQYF
.	TRBJ2-4	TRBV28	13	TRBD1	TGTGCCAGCAGGGGGACAGGGAGGGACATTCAGTACTTC	CASRGTGRDIQYF
.	TRBJ2-7	TRBV28	12	TRBD1	TGTGCCAGCAGGGCGGACAGGTACGAGCAGTACTTC	CASRADRYEQYF
.	TRBJ2-7	TRBV6-1	15	.	TGTGCCAGCCGCGAGGCAGGCCTATACCTCTACGAGCAGTACTTC	CASREAGLYLYEQYF
.	TRBJ1-1	TRBV11-2	13	.	TGTGCCAGCAGCAAACAGGGGAACACTGAAGCTTTCTTT	CASSKQGNTEAFF
.	TRBJ2-1	TRBV7-2	15	TRBD2	TGTGCCAGCAGCCCCCGGACTAGCGCCTACGGTGAGCAGTTCTTC	CASSPRTSAYGEQFF
.	TRBJ2-5	TRBV2	12	.	TGTGCCAGCAAGAGAGTACAAGAGACCCAGTACTTC	CASKRVQETQYF
.	TRBJ2-5	TRBV7-8	15	TRBD2	TGTGCCAGCAGCCCGAGAAGCGGGAGAGGAGAGACCCAGTACTTC	CASSPRSGRGETQYF
.	TRBJ2-2	TRBV2	14	.	TGTGCCAGCAGCCAGGTGGGCCGGACCGGGGAGCTGTTTTTT	CASSQVGRTGELFF
.	TRBJ1-5	TRBV19	15	TRBD1	TGTGCCAGTAGCACCTACGGACAGGGGAATCAGCCCCAGCATTTT	CASSTYGQGNQPQHF
.	TRBJ1-5	TRBV19	14	.	TGTGCCAGTAGTCGCGGACAGAGAGAACAGCCCCAGCATTTT	CASSRGQREQPQHF
.	TRBJ1-2	TRBV5-6	15	.	TGTGCCAGCAGCTTGGTGGGGGGCTCTAACTATGGCTACACCTTC	CASSLVGGSNYGYTF
.	TRBJ2-1	TRBV7-2	14	.	TGTGCCAGCAGCCCCCGAATAACCTACAATGAGCAGTTCTTC	CASSPRITYNEQFF
.	TRBJ2-3	TRBV4-3	16	TRBD2	TGCGCCAGCAGCCAAGATCGGGCGGGAGGGGAAGATACGCAGTATTTT	CASSQDRAGGEDTQYF
few	TRBJ1-2	TRBV28	12	TRBD1	TGTGCCAGCAGGACAGGGGGTCGTGGCTACACCTTC	CASRTGGRGYTF
once	TRBJ2-7	TRBV2	15	TRBD2	TGTGCCAGCAACAAGGTGGCTAGCGGGAGTTACGAGCAGTACTTC	CASNKVASGSYEQYF
.	TRBJ2-3	TRBV15	14	.	TGTGCCACCACTGAAGGACGCGCGAGGAATACGCAGTATTTT	CATTEGRARNTQYF
.	TRBJ1-5	TRBV7-2	15	TRBD1	TGTGCCAGCAGCTACCGACAGGGGGGCAATCAGCCCCAGCATTTT	CASSYRQGGNQPQHF
.	TRBJ2-3	TRBV7-2	16	TRBD2	TGTGCCAGCAGCTTCTCTAGCGGGAGTGTCATAGATACGCAGTATTTT	CASSFSSGSVIDTQYF
.	TRBJ2-5	TRBV19	10	.	TGTGCCAGTAGTCCCCCAACCCAGTACTTC	CASSPPTQYF
.	TRBJ2-7	TRBV6-6	16	TRBD2	TGTGCCAGCAGTGGGGGGGGACTAGCGGGATCTTACGAGCAGTACTTC	CASSGGGLAGSYEQYF
.	TRBJ2-2	TRBV7-7	16	TRBD2	TGTGCTAGCAGCCCCCAGAGAGCGGGAGTCACCGGGGAGCTGTTTTTT	CASSPQRAGVTGELFF
.	TRBJ2-3	TRBV18	16	.	TGTGCCAGCTCACCACCCACTCTCGCGGCCACAGATACGCAGTATTTT	CASSPPTLAATDTQYF
.	TRBJ1-1	TRBV19	15	.	TGTGCCAGTACCCCCAGGCAACCGATGAACACTGAAGCTTTCTTT	CASTPRQPMNTEAFF
.	TRBJ2-1	TRBV6-1	14	.	TGTGCCAGCAGACAACCAGGGATTCGGGATGAGCAGTTCTTC	CASRQPGIRDEQFF
.	TRBJ2-1	TRBV2	13	.	TGTGCCAGCAGGATTCTCCCGACTACGGAGCAGTTCTTC	CASRILPTTEQFF
.	TRBJ2-1	TRBV4-1	12	.	TGCGCCAGCAGCCAAGCCGGCAATGAGCAGTTCTTC	CASSQAGNEQFF
.	TRBJ2-2	TRBV6-4	12	.	TGTGCCAGCAGTCGAAACACCGGGGAGCTGTTTTTT	CASSRNTGELFF
few	TRBJ1-6	TRBV4-3	15	.	TGCGCCAGCAGCCAAGGGGGCGCCTATAATTCACCCCTCCACTTT	CASSQGGAYNSPLHF
.	TRBJ1-2	TRBV28	13	.	TGTGCCAGCAGACCGAGCAAGAACTATGGCTACACCTTC	CASRPSKNYGYTF
.	TRBJ2-1	TRBV11-1	13	.	TGTGCCAGCAGCTTAGTTGGCCTCCCAGAGGAGTTCTTC	CASSLVGLPEEFF
once	TRBJ2-7	TRBV6-1	15	TRBD1	TGTGCCAGCAGTGAATCTTGGGACAGGGCCTACGAGCAGTACTTC	CASSESWDRAYEQYF
.	TRBJ2-7	TRBV4-1	16	TRBD2	TGCGCCAGCAGCCAAGCCCTAGCGGGAGCACCCTACGAGCAGTACTTC	CASSQALAGAPYEQYF
.	TRBJ2-7	TRBV11-3	16	.	TGTGCCAGCAGCTTAGATCGTTTAGGGGACCCCTACGAGCAGTACTTC	CASSLDRLGDPYEQYF
.	TRBJ2-1	TRBV6-5	14	.	TGTGCCAGCAGGACTGGCGGTTCCTACAATGAGCAGTTCTTC	CASRTGGSYNEQFF
.	TRBJ1-5	TRBV19	17	.	TGTGCCAGTAGTATGTCAGTAGGGGTGGCAAACGGTCAGCCCCAGCATTTT	CASSMSVGVANGQPQHF
.	TRBJ2-7	TRBV6-6	12	.	TGTGCCAGCAGTGGCACCCTGGGAGAGCAGTACTTC	CASSGTLGEQYF
.	TRBJ1-1	TRBV29-1	13	.	TGCAGCGTTACCCACGGCAGGAACACTGAAGCTTTCTTT	CSVTHGRNTEAFF